This section outlines one T cell receptor beta chain sequence together with its context. The germline V gene has CDR1 MNHNY and CDR2 SVGAGI (reference sequence). The CDR3 loop spans 14 amino acids. Unmatched junction bases numbered 9, after V lost 10 bases and J lost 1 base. This entry is derived from a study of blood T cell repertoires in COVID-19. Study summary: The United States, Italy and Spain were the sources of the acute and convalescent COVID-19 samples. Sources were T cells, B-cell-depleted T cells, or PBMCs; the material itself was cDNA or gDNA.

In the study's own analysis: By means of reference gene primer amplification, nucleated cell counts were estimated. The protocol was immunoSEQ multiplex PCR, while the TCRdb copy is restricted to in-frame clones and leaves out a portion. V and J calls and clone size come straight from that table; D and trimming were deduced from the DNA. This table holds some 60,000 clones, 81% found once. The V call is TRBV6-6, the J call TRBJ1-1, with TRBD1 identical over 7 bases. Sequenced material: peripheral blood. The sequence was obtained from a woman older than 75 with active or convalescent COVID-19. Written as DNA, the CDR3 is TGTGCCACCTCTACCCGGACAGGGAACACTGAAGCTTTCTTT. Amino acids: CATSTRTGNTEAFF.